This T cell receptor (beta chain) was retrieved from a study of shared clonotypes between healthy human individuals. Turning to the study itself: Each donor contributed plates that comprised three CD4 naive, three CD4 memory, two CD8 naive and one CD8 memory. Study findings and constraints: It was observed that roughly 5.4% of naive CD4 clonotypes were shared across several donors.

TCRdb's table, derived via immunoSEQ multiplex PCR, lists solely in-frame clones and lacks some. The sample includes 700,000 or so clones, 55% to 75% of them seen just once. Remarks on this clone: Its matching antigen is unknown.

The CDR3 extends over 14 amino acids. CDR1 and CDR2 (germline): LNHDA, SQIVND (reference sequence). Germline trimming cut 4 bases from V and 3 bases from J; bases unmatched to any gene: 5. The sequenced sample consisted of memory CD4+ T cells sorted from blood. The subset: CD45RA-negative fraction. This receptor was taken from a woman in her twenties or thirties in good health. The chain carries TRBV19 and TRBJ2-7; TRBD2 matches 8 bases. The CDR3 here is CASSTPGLGYEQYF. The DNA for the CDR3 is TGTGCCAGTAGTACACCGGGACTAGGCTACGAGCAGTACTTC.